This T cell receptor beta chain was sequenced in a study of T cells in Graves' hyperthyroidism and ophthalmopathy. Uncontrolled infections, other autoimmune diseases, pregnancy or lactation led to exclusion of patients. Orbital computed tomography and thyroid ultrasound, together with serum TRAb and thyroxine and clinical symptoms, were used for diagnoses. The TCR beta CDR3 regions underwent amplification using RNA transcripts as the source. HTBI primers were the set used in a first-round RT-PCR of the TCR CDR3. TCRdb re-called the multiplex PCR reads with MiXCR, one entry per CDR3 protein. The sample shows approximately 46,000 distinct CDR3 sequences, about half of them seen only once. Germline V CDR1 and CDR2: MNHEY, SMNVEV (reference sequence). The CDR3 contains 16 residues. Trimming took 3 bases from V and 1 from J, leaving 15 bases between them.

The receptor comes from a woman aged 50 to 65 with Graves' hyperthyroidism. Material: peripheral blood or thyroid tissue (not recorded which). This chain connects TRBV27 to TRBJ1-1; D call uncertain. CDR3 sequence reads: CASSFDPRTGNTEAFF. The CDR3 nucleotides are TGTGCCAGCAGTTTCGACCCCCGGACTGGGAACACTGAAGCTTTCTTT.